The next 14 T cell receptor beta chains were all read from a single sample in a study of cytomegalovirus exposure and HLA in healthy donors. It was with 60 Vbeta and 13 Jbeta primers that the PCR ran. Only in-frame clones appear in the TCRdb table, and some are missing; sequencing was by immunoSEQ multiplex PCR. The repertoire includes about 110,000 clones, 71% of them detected once, and less than 3.5% sits in the top ten. The sample taken for sequencing was PBMCs. These receptors all stem from a female donor in good health and CMV-seronegative.

This clone was counted once. The DNA for the CDR3 is TGTGCCAGCAGCTCCCCTCGGGTGGCGTGGAATGAGCAGTTCTTC. Amino acids: CASSSPRVAWNEQFF. The V and J genes are TRBV7-9 and TRBJ2-1; unclear D gene. V was shortened by 4 bases and J by 7 bases, with 17 bases between the two germline ends. Looked up from germline, CDR1 is SEHNR and CDR2 is FQNEAQ (reference sequence). The CDR3 spans 15 residues.

The chain carries TRBV9 and TRBJ1-2; possibly TRBD1 for D (6 bases). Germline CDR1 is SGDLS and CDR2 is YYNGEE. V was clipped by 4 bases and J by 2 bases, with 18 bases between them. This CDR3 comprises 16 residues. The chain's CDR3 is CASSTPTGGRNYGYTF. As DNA, the CDR3 is TGTGCCAGCAGCACCCCTACCGGGGGGCGGAACTATGGCTACACCTTC.

The chain has TRBV6-4 and TRBJ2-1; 10 nucleotides agree with TRBD2. V lost 5 bases and J lost 2; bases outside the gene matches: 3. Germline assignment: CDR1 MRHNA and CDR2 SNTAGT. This CDR3 is built from 15 residues. CDR3 sequence: CASSSAGGPYNEQFF. In DNA form, the CDR3 reads TGTGCCAGCAGTTCAGCGGGAGGGCCCTACAATGAGCAGTTCTTC.

This sequence joins TRBV5-1 and TRBJ2-3, with D uncertain. This CDR3 is 15 amino acids long. Germline-derived CDR1 and CDR2 are SGHRS and YFSETQ. V lost 1 base, J lost 2 bases, and 11 bases lay in between. The CDR3 nucleotides are TGCGCCAGCAGCTTGCCGGCTAGTATCACAGATACGCAGTATTTT. It specifies CASSLPASITDTQYF.

This rearrangement joins TRBV25-1 to TRBJ2-2; 10 nucleotides match TRBD1. CDR1 is MGHDK, CDR2 SYGVNS, per germline. The CDR3 has 15 residues. With 3 bases clipped from V and 3 bases from J, the junction kept 1 base outside the gene matches. The CDR3 sequence is CASSEGTGDTGELFF. In nucleotides, the CDR3 is TGTGCCAGCAGTGAGGGGACAGGGGACACCGGGGAGCTGTTTTTT.

The chain couples TRBV7-9 to TRBJ1-1; no firm D call. The CDR3 totals 14 residues. The germline V and J ends were trimmed by 3 bases and 1 base, with 9 bases remaining between them. The V gene's germline CDR1 is SEHNR and CDR2 FQNEAQ (reference sequence). The CDR3 sequence: CASSFGRQNTEAFF. CDR3 bases: TGTGCCAGCAGCTTCGGCAGACAGAACACTGAAGCTTTCTTT.

The table lists this clone with a few counts. V usage is TRBV4-1 and J usage is TRBJ1-1, with D uncertain. CDR1 is MGHRA and CDR2 is YSYEKL in the germline V gene. V lost 3 bases and J 6 bases, leaving 14 bases between the germline ends. The CDR3 extends over 14 amino acids. The CDR3 nucleotides read TGCGCCAGCAGCCATTCGACATCCGGGGCTGAAGCTTTCTTT. Translation: CASSHSTSGAEAFF.

The chain uses TRBV25-1 and TRBJ2-3; TRBD2 matches at 8 bases. The V gene's germline CDR1 is MGHDK and CDR2 SYGVNS. CDR3 length: 15 residues. After removal of 3 bases from V and 5 bases from J, the junction contained 7 bases not matched to a gene. CDR3: CASSDPAGAVDTQYF. The CDR3 bases are TGTGCCAGCAGTGATCCAGCGGGAGCGGTAGATACGCAGTATTTT. The complete variable domain, with remaining parts taken from reference TRBV25-1 and TRBJ2-3, reads EADIYQTPRYLVIGTGKKITLECSQTMGHDKMYWYQQDPGMELHLIHYSYGVNSTEKGDLSSESTVSRIRTEHFPLTLESARPSHTSQYLCASSDPAGAVDTQYFGPGTRLTVL.

The rearrangement links TRBV2 to TRBJ2-5, with no clear D. The V and J ends lost 5 bases and 4 bases respectively, with 14 bases between them. Germline-derived CDR1 and CDR2 are SNHLY and FYNNEI. CDR3 size: 14 residues. The CDR3 DNA follows: TGTGCCAGCAGTCCCGTCGGGTACGCAGAGACCCAGTACTTC. It yields the protein CASSPVGYAETQYF.

The chain has TRBV30 and TRBJ2-3; 11 nucleotides line up with TRBD1. CDR1 and CDR2 from the germline V gene are GTSNPN and SVGIG (reference sequence). V lost 4 bases, J lost 3 bases, and 6 bases stayed unmatched. CDR3 length equals 15 residues. CDR3 DNA sequence: TGTGCCTGGACGGACAGGGGGCGCGGGACAGATACGCAGTATTTT. Protein sequence: CAWTDRGRGTDTQYF.

The genes are TRBV7-6 and TRBJ2-2; 9 nucleotides align to TRBD1. This CDR3 spans 20 amino acids. Germline V lookup: CDR1 SGHVS, CDR2 FNYEAQ. J was trimmed by 1 base and V by 4 bases; bases with no gene match: 16. CDR3 DNA: TGTGCCAGCAGCTCCAACGAGAACTACAGGGGGCCCTTGAACACCGGGGAGCTGTTTTTT. This encodes CASSSNENYRGPLNTGELFF.

The chain couples TRBV2 to TRBJ2-3, with TRBD1 matching 7 bases. This CDR3 is built from 16 residues. V shed 4 bases, J shed 0 bases, and the junction held 7 bases outside the gene matches. CDR1 is SNHLY, CDR2 FYNNEI, per germline. The CDR3 DNA reads TGTGCCAGCAGTGTCCTGGCAGGGGGAAGCACAGATACGCAGTATTTT. Protein sequence: CASSVLAGGSTDTQYF.

This clone appeared a few times. The chain has TRBV7-3 and TRBJ2-2; D is perhaps TRBD1 (6 bases). The germline V gene has CDR1 SGHTA and CDR2 FQGTGA. The CDR3 loop spans 16 amino acids. V lost 2 bases and J 0 bases, leaving 10 bases between the germline ends. The CDR3 DNA follows: TGTGCCAGCAGCTTATTCAGGGGCACGAACACCGGGGAGCTGTTTTTT. It encodes CASSLFRGTNTGELFF.

This rearrangement joins TRBV6-5 to TRBJ2-3; 7 bases align to TRBD2. CDR1 MNHEY and CDR2 SVGAGI come from the germline V gene. The V segment lost 7 bases and the J segment 5 bases; nucleotides outside the gene matches: 12. The CDR3 consists of 15 residues. The CDR3 DNA sequence: TGTGCCAGCAACGGGGGGACGGGGTCGGTAGATACGCAGTATTTT. Translated: CASNGGTGSVDTQYF.